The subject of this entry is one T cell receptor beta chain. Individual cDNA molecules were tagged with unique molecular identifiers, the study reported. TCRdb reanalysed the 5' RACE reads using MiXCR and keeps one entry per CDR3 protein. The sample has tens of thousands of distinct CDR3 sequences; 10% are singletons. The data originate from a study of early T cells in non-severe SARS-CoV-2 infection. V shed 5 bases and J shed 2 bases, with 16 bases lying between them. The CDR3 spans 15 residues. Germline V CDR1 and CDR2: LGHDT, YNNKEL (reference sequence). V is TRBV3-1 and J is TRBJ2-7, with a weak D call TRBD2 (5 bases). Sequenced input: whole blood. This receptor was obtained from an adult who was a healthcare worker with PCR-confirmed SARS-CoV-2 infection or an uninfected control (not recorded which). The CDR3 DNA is TGTGCCAGCAGCGACGCCCCAGCGGCCGCCTACGAGCAGTACTTC. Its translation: CASSDAPAAAYEQYF.